The entry below describes one TCR beta chain. What it binds is unknown. The entry originates in a study of T cell responses to AZD1222 COVID-19 vaccine. The CDR3 covers 14 residues. The ends were cut back, 5 bases at V and 1 base at J, with 12 bases in the middle. Germline CDR1 and CDR2: SGHTA and FQGNSA. TCRdb's copy holds only in-frame clones and misses some; the assay was immunoSEQ multiplex PCR. The sample lists approximately 18,000 clones, about three quarters occurring once. Study-level findings and limits: Recipients of AZD1222 seropositive at baseline numbered only 5 or 6. The study found vaccine-associated CD4 TCRs spanning spike, dominant at 160-218 and 743-854. Reportedly, nearly half of unique spike TCRs recognized epitopes outside B.1.351/B.1.1.7 mutations. Clonal diversity was possibly underestimated; the donors were predominantly white British and more often female.

V is TRBV7-2 and J is TRBJ2-7; the D is unclear. This clonotype originated in an adult who received the AZD1222 COVID-19 vaccine. Sample: peripheral blood, taken 28 days after the second AZD1222 dose. The CDR3 nucleotides are TGTGCCAGCAGCCCAGCTGGATCGTCCTACGAGCAGTACTTC. Translation: CASSPAGSSYEQYF.